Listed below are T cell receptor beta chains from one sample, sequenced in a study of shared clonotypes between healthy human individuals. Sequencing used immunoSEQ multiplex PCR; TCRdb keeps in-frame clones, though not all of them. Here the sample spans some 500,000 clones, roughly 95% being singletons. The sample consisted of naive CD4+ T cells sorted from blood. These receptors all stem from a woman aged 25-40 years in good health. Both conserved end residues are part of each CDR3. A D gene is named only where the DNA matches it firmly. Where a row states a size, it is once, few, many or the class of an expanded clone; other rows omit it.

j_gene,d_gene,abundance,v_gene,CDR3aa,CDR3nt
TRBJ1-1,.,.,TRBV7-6,CASSSQGLLVEAFF,TGTGCCAGCAGCTCGCAGGGGCTTTTAGTTGAAGCTTTCTTT
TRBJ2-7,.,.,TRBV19,CASSTITTSYEQYF,TGTGCCAGTAGTACAATTACAACCTCCTACGAGCAGTACTTC
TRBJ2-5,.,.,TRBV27,CASSRPRVSQETQYF,TGTGCCAGCAGTAGACCCCGGGTTTCCCAAGAGACCCAGTACTTC
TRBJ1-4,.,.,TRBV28,CASSFGGSGREKLFF,TGTGCCAGCAGTTTTGGGGGGTCGGGGCGTGAAAAACTGTTTTTT
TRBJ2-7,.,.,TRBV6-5,CASSPGLPLVEQYF,TGTGCCAGCAGTCCAGGACTGCCTCTCGTCGAGCAGTACTTC
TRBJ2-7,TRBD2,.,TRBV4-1,CASSQGRVLAGAHEQYF,TGCGCCAGCAGCCAAGGGCGGGTACTAGCGGGAGCCCACGAGCAGTACTTC
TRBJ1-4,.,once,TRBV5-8,CASSLMGKIEKLFF,TGTGCCAGCAGCTTGATGGGGAAGATTGAAAAACTGTTTTTT
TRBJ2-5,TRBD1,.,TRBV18,CASSRGQGSETQYF,TGTGCCAGCTCACGAGGACAGGGGAGCGAGACCCAGTACTTC
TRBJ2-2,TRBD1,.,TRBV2,CASGQGAGTGELFF,TGTGCCAGTGGACAGGGGGCTGGCACCGGGGAGCTGTTTTTT
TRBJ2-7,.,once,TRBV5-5,CASSPDSEAYEQYF,TGTGCCAGCAGCCCGGACAGTGAGGCCTACGAGCAGTACTTC
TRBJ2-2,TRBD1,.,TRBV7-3,CASSKQGAAGELFF,TGTGCCAGCAGCAAACAGGGGGCCGCCGGGGAGCTGTTTTTT
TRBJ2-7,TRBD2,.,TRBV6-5,CASKPGTSGSNEQYF,TGTGCCAGCAAGCCCGGGACTAGCGGGAGCAACGAGCAGTACTTC
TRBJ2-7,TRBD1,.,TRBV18,CASSQAGTGTYEQYF,TGTGCCAGCTCCCAGGCAGGGACAGGGACCTACGAGCAGTACTTC
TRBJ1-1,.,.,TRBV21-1,CASRKGVENTEAFF,TGTGCCAGCAGGAAAGGGGTGGAGAACACTGAAGCTTTCTTT
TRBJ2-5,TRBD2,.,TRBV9,CASSVARLAGVETQYF,TGTGCCAGCAGCGTAGCTCGACTAGCGGGAGTTGAGACCCAGTACTTC
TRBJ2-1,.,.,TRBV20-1,CSAQRDNEQFF,TGCAGTGCACAGCGGGACAATGAGCAGTTCTTC
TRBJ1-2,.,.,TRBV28,CASTWGGNYGYTF,TGTGCCAGCACCTGGGGGGGCAACTATGGCTACACCTTC
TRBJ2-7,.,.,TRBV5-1,CASSIITGTRPYEQYF,TGCGCCAGCAGCATCATAACAGGGACCCGTCCCTACGAGCAGTACTTC
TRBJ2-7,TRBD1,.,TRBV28,CASSLTQGAGDEQYF,TGTGCCAGCAGTTTAACACAGGGGGCCGGGGACGAGCAGTACTTC
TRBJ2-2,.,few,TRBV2,CASSEVVERTGELFF,TGTGCCAGCAGTGAAGTGGTAGAGAGAACCGGGGAGCTGTTTTTT
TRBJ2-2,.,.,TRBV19,CASRDPRGVGAGELFF,TGTGCCAGTAGAGACCCCCGGGGAGTTGGCGCCGGGGAGCTGTTTTTT
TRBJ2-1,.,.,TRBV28,CASSLPGANEQFF,TGTGCCAGCAGTTTGCCGGGGGCAAATGAGCAGTTCTTC
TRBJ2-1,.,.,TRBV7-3,CASSLGPTAYNEQFF,TGTGCCAGCAGCTTAGGGCCCACGGCCTACAATGAGCAGTTCTTC
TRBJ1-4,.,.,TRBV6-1,CASSESYREDEKLFF,TGTGCCAGCAGTGAAAGTTACAGGGAGGATGAAAAACTGTTTTTT
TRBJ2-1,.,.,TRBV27,CASRRGGDSHNEQFF,TGTGCCAGCAGACGAGGGGGGGACTCTCACAATGAGCAGTTCTTC
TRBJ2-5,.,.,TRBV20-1,CSAGRVETQYF,TGCAGTGCGGGGCGGGTGGAGACCCAGTACTTC
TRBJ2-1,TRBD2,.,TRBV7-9,CASSPGLAVYNEQFF,TGTGCCAGCAGCCCGGGACTAGCGGTGTACAATGAGCAGTTCTTC
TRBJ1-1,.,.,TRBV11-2,CASRSALRDTEAFF,TGTGCCAGCAGGTCTGCTCTCCGTGACACTGAAGCTTTCTTT
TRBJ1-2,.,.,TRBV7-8,CASSLVGQGPNYGYTF,TGTGCCAGCAGCCTGGTCGGGCAGGGGCCCAACTATGGCTACACCTTC
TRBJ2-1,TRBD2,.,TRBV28,CASSRQGLALEQFF,TGTGCCAGCAGTAGGCAGGGACTAGCTCTTGAGCAGTTCTTC
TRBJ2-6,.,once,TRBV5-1,CASSLVSEGISGANVLTF,TGCGCCAGCAGCTTGGTGTCAGAGGGAATCTCTGGGGCCAACGTCCTGACTTTC
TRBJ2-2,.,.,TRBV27,CASSLFAGAGTGELFF,TGTGCCAGCAGTTTATTTGCGGGGGCGGGCACCGGGGAGCTGTTTTTT
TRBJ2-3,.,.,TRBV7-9,CASSRGGPDTQYF,TGTGCCAGCAGCCGTGGGGGCCCAGATACGCAGTATTTT
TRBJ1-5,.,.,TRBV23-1,CASSQSCGQGNQPQHF,TGCGCCAGCAGTCAATCGTGCGGGCAGGGTAATCAGCCCCAGCATTTT
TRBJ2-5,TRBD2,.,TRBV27,CASSFSPLAGGQETQYF,TGTGCCAGCAGTTTTTCGCCCTTGGCGGGAGGTCAAGAGACCCAGTACTTC
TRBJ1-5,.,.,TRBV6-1,CASSTGSLNQPQHF,TGTGCCAGCAGTACCGGGTCACTCAATCAGCCCCAGCATTTT
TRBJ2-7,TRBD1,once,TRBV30,CAGGQGLSGEQYF,TGTGCCGGGGGACAGGGGCTCTCGGGGGAGCAGTACTTC
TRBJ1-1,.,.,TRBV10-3,CAIRRPMNTEAFF,TGTGCCATCAGGCGCCCGATGAACACTGAAGCTTTCTTT
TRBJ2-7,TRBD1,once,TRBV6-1,CASSGHYRGYEQYF,TGTGCCAGCAGTGGCCATTACAGGGGTTACGAGCAGTACTTC
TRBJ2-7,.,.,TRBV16,CASSGSMGYEQYF,TGTGCCAGCAGCGGATCCATGGGGTACGAGCAGTACTTC
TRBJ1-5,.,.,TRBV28,CASISGRFNQPQHF,TGTGCCAGCATAAGCGGACGTTTCAATCAGCCCCAGCATTTT
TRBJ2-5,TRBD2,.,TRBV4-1,CASSQEGLAGPRETQYF,TGCGCCAGCAGCCAAGAAGGGCTAGCGGGACCGAGGGAGACCCAGTACTTC
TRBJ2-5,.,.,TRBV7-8,CASSFRSGPQETQYF,TGTGCCAGCAGCTTTCGTTCCGGGCCTCAAGAGACCCAGTACTTC
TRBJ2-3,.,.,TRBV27,CASSRNRAGTDTQYF,TGTGCCAGCAGTCGAAACAGGGCAGGCACAGATACGCAGTATTTT
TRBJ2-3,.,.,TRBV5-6,CASSLKNPASRSDTQYF,TGTGCCAGCAGCCTAAAAAACCCAGCAAGTAGGTCAGATACGCAGTATTTT
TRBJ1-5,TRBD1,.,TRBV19,CASSRTGTGANQPQHF,TGTGCCAGTAGTAGAACCGGGACAGGGGCCAATCAGCCCCAGCATTTT
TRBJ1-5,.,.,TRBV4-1,CASSQDPTKPGSNQPQHF,TGCGCCAGCAGCCAAGATCCGACAAAACCGGGATCTAATCAGCCCCAGCATTTT
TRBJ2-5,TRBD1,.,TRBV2,CASSTGTGPWAQYF,TGTGCCAGCAGTACCGGGACAGGGCCCTGGGCCCAGTACTTC
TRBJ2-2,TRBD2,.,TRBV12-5,CASAFGLAGDVGGELFF,TGTGCTAGTGCCTTTGGGCTAGCGGGAGACGTCGGCGGGGAGCTGTTTTTT
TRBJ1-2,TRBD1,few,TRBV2,CASTALDRVDGYTF,TGTGCCAGCACCGCGCTGGACAGGGTTGATGGCTACACCTTC
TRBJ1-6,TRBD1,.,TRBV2,CASSGGQPRSYNSPLHF,TGTGCCAGCAGCGGGGGACAGCCCCGCTCCTATAATTCACCCCTCCACTTT
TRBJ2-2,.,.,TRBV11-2,CASSPKTVAFANTGELFF,TGTGCCAGCAGCCCCAAAACCGTAGCGTTTGCGAACACCGGGGAGCTGTTTTTT
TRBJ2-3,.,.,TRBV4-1,CASSQQDGRTDTQYF,TGCGCCAGCAGCCAACAGGACGGCCGCACAGATACGCAGTATTTT
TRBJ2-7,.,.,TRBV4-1,CASSQIGTGVYEQYF,TGCGCCAGCAGCCAAATTGGTACAGGAGTCTACGAGCAGTACTTC